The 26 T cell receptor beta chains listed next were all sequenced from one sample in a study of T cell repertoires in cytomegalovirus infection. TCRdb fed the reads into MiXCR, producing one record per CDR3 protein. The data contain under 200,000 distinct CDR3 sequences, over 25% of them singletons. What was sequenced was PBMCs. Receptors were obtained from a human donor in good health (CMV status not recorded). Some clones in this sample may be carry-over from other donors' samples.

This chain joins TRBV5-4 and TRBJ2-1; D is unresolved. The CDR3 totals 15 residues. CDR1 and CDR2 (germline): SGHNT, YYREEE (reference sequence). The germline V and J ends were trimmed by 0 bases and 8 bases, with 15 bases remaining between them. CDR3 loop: CASSLEKTRIDEQFF. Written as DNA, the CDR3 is TGTGCCAGCAGCTTGGAAAAGACACGGATAGATGAGCAGTTCTTC.

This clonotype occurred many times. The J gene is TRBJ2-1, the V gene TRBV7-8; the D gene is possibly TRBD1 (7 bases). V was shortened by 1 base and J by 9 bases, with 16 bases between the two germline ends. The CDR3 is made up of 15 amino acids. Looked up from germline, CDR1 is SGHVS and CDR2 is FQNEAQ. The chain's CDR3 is CASSLGQGGPGEQFF. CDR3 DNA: TGTGCCAGCAGCTTAGGGCAGGGGGGTCCAGGTGAGCAGTTCTTC. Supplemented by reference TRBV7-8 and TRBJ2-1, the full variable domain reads GAGVSQSPRYKVAKRGQDVALRCDPISGHVSLFWYQQALGQGPEFLTYFQNEAQLDKSGLPSDRFFAERPEGSVSTLKIQRTQQEDSAVYLCASSLGQGGPGEQFFGPGTRLTVL.

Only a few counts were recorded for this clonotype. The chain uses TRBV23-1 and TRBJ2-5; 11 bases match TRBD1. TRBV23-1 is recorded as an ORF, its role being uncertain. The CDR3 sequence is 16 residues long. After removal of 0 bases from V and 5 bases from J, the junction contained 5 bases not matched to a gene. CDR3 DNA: TGCGCCAGCAGTCAATCAAAGGACAGGGGGCCGGAGACCCAGTACTTC. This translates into CASSQSKDRGPETQYF.

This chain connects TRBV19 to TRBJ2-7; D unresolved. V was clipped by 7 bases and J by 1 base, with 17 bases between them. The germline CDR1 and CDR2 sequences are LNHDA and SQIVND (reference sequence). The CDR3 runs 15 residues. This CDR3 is CASKRSPDGSYEQYF. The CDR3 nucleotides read TGTGCCAGTAAACGGTCCCCGGACGGTTCCTACGAGCAGTACTTC.

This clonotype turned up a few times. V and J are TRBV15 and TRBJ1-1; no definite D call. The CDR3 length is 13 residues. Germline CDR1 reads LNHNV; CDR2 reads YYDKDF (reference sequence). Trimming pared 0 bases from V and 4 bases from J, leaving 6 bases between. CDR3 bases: TGTGCCACCAGCAGAGATTGGGGCACTGAAGCTTTCTTT. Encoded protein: CATSRDWGTEAFF.

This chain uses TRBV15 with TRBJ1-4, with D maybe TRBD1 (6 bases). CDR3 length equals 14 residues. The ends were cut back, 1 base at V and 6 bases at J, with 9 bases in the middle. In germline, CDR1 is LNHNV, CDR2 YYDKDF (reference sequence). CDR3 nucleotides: TGTGCCACCAGCAGAGCTTGGACAGATGAAAAACTGTTTTTT. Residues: CATSRAWTDEKLFF.

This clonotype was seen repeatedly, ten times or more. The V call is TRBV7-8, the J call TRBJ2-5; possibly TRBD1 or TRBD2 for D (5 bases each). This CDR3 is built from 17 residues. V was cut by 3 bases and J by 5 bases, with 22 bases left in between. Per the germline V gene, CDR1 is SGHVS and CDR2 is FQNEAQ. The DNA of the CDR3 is TGTGCCAGCAGCTTGTTCGAGGGGCCACAGGTCATGGAGACCCAGTACTTC. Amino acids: CASSLFEGPQVMETQYF.

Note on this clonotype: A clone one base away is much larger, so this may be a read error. CDR3 sequence (DNA): TGCAGTGCCGGACTAGCGGGGAACACCGGGGAGCTGTTTTTT. Its protein product is CSAGLAGNTGELFF. The chain uses TRBV20-1 and TRBJ2-2; 11 bases align to TRBD2. The germline CDR1 and CDR2 sequences are DFQATT and SNEGSKA (reference sequence). J was trimmed by 1 base and V by 6 bases; bases with no gene match: 1. The CDR3 consists of 14 residues.

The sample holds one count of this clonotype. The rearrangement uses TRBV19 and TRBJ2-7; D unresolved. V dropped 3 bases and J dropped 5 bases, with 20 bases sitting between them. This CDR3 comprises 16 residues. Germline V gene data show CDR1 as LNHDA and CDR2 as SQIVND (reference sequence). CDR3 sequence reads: CASSIRSDSFMDEQYF. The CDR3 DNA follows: TGTGCCAGTAGTATCCGAAGCGATTCCTTCATGGACGAGCAGTACTTC.

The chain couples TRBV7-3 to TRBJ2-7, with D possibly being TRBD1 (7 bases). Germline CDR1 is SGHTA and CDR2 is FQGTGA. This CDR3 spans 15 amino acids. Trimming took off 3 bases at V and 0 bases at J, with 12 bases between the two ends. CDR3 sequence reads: CASSLGQRVSYEQYF. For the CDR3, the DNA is TGTGCCAGCAGCTTGGGACAGCGGGTCTCCTACGAGCAGTACTTC.

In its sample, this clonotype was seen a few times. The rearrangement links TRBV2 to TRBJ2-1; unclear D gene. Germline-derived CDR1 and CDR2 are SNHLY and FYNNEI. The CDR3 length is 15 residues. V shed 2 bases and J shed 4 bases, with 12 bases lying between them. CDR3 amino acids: CASSEIRVGYNEQFF. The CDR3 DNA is TGTGCCAGCAGTGAAATCCGGGTCGGTTACAATGAGCAGTTCTTC.

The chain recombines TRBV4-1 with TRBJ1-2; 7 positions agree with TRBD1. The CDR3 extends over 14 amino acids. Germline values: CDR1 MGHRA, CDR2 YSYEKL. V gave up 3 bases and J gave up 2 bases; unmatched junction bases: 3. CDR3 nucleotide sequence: TGCGCCAGCAGCCACCCACAGGGGAACTATGGCTACACCTTC. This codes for CASSHPQGNYGYTF.

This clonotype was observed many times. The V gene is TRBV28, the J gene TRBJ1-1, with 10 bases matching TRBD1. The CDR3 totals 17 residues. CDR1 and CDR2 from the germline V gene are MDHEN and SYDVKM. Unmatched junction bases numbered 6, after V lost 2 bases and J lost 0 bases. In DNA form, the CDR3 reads TGTGCCAGCAGTTTACTGACAGGGGGCGGCATGAACACTGAAGCTTTCTTT. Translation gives CASSLLTGGGMNTEAFF. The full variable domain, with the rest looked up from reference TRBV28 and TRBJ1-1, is DVKVTQSSRYLVKRTGEKVFLECVQDMDHENMFWYRQDPGLGLRLIYFSYDVKMKEKGDIPEGYSVSREKKERFSLILESASTNQTSMYLCASSLLTGGGMNTEAFFGQGTRLTVV.

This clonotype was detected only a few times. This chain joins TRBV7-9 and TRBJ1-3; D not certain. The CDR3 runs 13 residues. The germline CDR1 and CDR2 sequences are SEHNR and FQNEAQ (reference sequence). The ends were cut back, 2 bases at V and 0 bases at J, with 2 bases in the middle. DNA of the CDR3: TGTGCCAGCAGCTTACCCTCTGGAAACACCATATATTTT. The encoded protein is CASSLPSGNTIYF.

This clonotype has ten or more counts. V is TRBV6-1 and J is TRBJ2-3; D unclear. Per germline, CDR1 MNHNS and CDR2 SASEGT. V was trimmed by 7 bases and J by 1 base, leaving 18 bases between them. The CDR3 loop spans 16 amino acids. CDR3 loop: CASTEVGLRGTDTQYF. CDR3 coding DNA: TGTGCCAGCACCGAAGTGGGCCTCCGGGGCACAGATACGCAGTATTTT.

The CDR3 is CASSPTELNQPQHF. DNA for the CDR3: TGTGCCAGCAGTCCAACAGAGCTCAATCAGCCCCAGCATTTT. The J gene is TRBJ1-5, the V gene TRBV5-5; D uncertain. This CDR3 has 14 residues. Trimming left V 5 bases short and J 3 bases short, with 12 bases between. Germline-derived CDR1 and CDR2 are SGHKS and YYEKEE (reference sequence).

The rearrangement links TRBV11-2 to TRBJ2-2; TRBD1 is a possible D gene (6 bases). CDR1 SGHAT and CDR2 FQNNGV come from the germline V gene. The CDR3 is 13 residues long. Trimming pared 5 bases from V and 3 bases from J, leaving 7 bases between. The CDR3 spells CASSQGYTGELFF. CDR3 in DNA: TGTGCCAGCAGCCAGGGGTACACCGGGGAGCTGTTTTTT.

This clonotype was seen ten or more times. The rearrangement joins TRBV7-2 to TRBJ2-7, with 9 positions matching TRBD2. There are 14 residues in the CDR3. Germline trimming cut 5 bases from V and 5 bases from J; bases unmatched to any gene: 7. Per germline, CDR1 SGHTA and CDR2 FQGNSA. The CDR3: CASSRAGGRDEQYF. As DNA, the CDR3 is TGTGCCAGCAGCCGAGCGGGGGGTCGAGACGAGCAGTACTTC.

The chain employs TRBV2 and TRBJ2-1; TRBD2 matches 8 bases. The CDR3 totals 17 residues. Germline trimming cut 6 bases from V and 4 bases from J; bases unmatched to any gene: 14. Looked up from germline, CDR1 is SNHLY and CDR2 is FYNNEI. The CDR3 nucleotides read TGTGCCAGCAGCGTCCAGGGGAGCGGGGGACCTTACAATGAGCAGTTCTTC. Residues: CASSVQGSGGPYNEQFF. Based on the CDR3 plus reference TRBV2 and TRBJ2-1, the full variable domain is EPEVTQTPSHQVTQMGQEVILRCVPISNHLYFYWYRQILGQKVEFLVSFYNNEISEKSEIFDDQFSVERPDGSNFTLKIRSTKLEDSAMYFCASSVQGSGGPYNEQFFGPGTRLTVL.

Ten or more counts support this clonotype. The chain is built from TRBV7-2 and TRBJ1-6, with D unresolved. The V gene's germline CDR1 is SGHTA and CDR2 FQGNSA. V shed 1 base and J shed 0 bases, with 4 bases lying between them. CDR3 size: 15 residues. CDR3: CASSLGGSYNSPLHF. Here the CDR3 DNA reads TGTGCCAGCAGCTTAGGAGGCTCCTATAATTCACCCCTCCACTTT.

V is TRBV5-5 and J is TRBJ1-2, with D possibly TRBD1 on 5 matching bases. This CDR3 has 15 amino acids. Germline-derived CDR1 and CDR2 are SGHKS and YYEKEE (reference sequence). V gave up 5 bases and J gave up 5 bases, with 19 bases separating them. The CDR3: CASSPSGTDPYGYTF. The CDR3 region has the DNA TGTGCCAGCAGTCCATCCGGGACGGATCCGTATGGCTACACCTTC.

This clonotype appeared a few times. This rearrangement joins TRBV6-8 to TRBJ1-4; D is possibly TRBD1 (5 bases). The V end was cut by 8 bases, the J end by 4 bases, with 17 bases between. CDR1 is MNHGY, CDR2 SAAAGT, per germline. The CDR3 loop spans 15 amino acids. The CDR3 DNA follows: TGTGCCAGCGCCTTAATGGGGGGAATTAATGAAAAACTGTTTTTT. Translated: CASALMGGINEKLFF.

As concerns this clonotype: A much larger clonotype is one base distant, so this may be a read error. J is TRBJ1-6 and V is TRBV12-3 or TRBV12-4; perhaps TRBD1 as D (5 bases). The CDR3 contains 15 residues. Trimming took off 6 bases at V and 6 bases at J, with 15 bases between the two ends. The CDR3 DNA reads TGTGCCAGCAGACCAGGGACGGTCCGTAATTCACCCCTCCACTTT. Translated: CASRPGTVRNSPLHF.

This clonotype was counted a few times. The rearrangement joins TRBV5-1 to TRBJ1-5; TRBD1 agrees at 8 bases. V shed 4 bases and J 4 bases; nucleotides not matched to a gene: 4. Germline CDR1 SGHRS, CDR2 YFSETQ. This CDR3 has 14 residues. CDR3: CASSAGTGNQPQHF. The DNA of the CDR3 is TGCGCCAGCAGCGCAGGGACAGGAAATCAGCCCCAGCATTTT.

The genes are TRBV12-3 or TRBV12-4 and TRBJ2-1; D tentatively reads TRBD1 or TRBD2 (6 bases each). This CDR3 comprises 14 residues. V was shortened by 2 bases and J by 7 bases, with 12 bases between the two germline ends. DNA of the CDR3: TGTGCCAGCAGTTTACCGGGGGCTCTGAATGAGCAGTTCTTC. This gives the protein CASSLPGALNEQFF.

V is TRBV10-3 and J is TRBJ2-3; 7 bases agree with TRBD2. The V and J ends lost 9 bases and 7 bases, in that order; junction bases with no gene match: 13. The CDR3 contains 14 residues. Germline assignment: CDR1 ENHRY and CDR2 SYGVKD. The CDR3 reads CAIAAPGGKNTQYF. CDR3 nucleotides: TGTGCCATTGCCGCCCCCGGGGGGAAAAATACGCAGTATTTT.